This is a list of T cell receptor beta chains from one sample in a study of graft-versus-host responses after intestinal transplantation. TCRdb's copy holds only in-frame clones and misses some; the assay was immunoSEQ multiplex PCR. The data show about 100,000 clones, roughly 87% seen once. Their cognate antigens are unknown. The material sequenced was unstimulated CD4+ T cells sorted from spleen or lymph node cells, taken before transplant. The receptors here all came from a human donor who was the organ donor for an intestinal transplant. The CDR3 runs from the conserved cysteine through the conserved F or W. D genes are given only for firm matches.

v_gene: TRBV5-1
j_gene: TRBJ1-3
d_gene: TRBD1
CDR3aa: CASSLVLIGTGSGNTIYF
CDR3nt: TGCGCCAGCAGCTTGGTCTTGATCGGGACAGGCTCTGGAAACACCATATATTTT

v_gene: TRBV7-2
j_gene: TRBJ2-1
d_gene: -
CDR3aa: CASSLARRGPGNEQFF
CDR3nt: TGTGCCAGCAGCTTAGCCAGGCGGGGACCGGGTAATGAGCAGTTCTTC

v_gene: TRBV30
j_gene: TRBJ2-3
d_gene: -
CDR3aa: CAWRAPGAPGADTQYF
CDR3nt: TGTGCCTGGAGGGCCCCGGGAGCGCCTGGAGCGGATACGCAGTATTTT

v_gene: TRBV5-6
j_gene: TRBJ2-1
d_gene: -
CDR3aa: CASSLTGSSYNEQFF
CDR3nt: TGTGCCAGCAGCTTGACGGGGAGCTCCTACAATGAGCAGTTCTTC

v_gene: TRBV9
j_gene: TRBJ2-3
d_gene: -
CDR3aa: CASSVDPGSTDTQYF
CDR3nt: TGTGCCAGCAGCGTAGACCCAGGGAGCACAGATACGCAGTATTTT

v_gene: TRBV6-1
j_gene: TRBJ1-5
d_gene: -
CDR3aa: CASSLIGNQPQHF
CDR3nt: TGTGCCAGCAGTTTAATCGGCAATCAGCCCCAGCATTTT

v_gene: TRBV9
j_gene: TRBJ2-7
d_gene: -
CDR3aa: CASSEGVRGTYEQHF
CDR3nt: TGTGCCAGCAGCGAGGGGGTACGGGGGACCTACGAGCAGCACTTC

v_gene: TRBV28
j_gene: TRBJ2-1
d_gene: TRBD2
CDR3aa: CASSLSWGTSVWQFF
CDR3nt: TGTGCCAGCAGTTTATCTTGGGGGACTAGCGTTTGGCAGTTCTTC

v_gene: TRBV10-3
j_gene: TRBJ1-2
d_gene: -
CDR3aa: CAISTQPRQVLEGYTF
CDR3nt: TGTGCCATCAGTACCCAACCAAGACAGGTGCTGGAAGGCTACACCTTC

v_gene: TRBV4-2
j_gene: TRBJ2-5
d_gene: TRBD2
CDR3aa: CASSFEGLAGAYQETQYF
CDR3nt: TGTGCCAGCAGCTTCGAGGGACTAGCGGGGGCGTACCAAGAGACCCAGTACTTC

v_gene: TRBV30
j_gene: TRBJ2-1
d_gene: TRBD1
CDR3aa: CAWTGLSGGLYNEQFF
CDR3nt: TGTGCCTGGACGGGTCTATCAGGGGGCTTATACAATGAGCAGTTCTTC

v_gene: TRBV2
j_gene: TRBJ1-1
d_gene: TRBD1
CDR3aa: CASSGTGGPAEAFF
CDR3nt: TGTGCCAGCAGCGGTACAGGGGGCCCGGCTGAAGCTTTCTTT

v_gene: TRBV29-1
j_gene: TRBJ2-3
d_gene: -
CDR3aa: CSVSTLGRDTQYF
CDR3nt: TGCAGCGTTTCCACACTAGGAAGAGATACGCAGTATTTT

v_gene: TRBV7-2
j_gene: TRBJ1-6
d_gene: TRBD1
CDR3aa: CASSRTGGSSPLHF
CDR3nt: TGTGCCAGCAGCCGGACAGGCGGAAGTTCACCCCTCCACTTT

v_gene: TRBV9
j_gene: TRBJ1-3
d_gene: -
CDR3aa: CASSPHRLSSGNTIYF
CDR3nt: TGTGCCAGCAGCCCTCACAGGTTGAGCTCTGGAAACACCATATATTTT

v_gene: TRBV6-6
j_gene: TRBJ2-7
d_gene: -
CDR3aa: CASSPADYEQYF
CDR3nt: TGTGCCAGCAGCCCGGCAGATTACGAGCAGTACTTC

v_gene: TRBV7-8
j_gene: TRBJ2-3
d_gene: TRBD1
CDR3aa: CASSTRGLGDTQYF
CDR3nt: TGTGCCAGCAGCACCAGGGGGCTTGGAGATACGCAGTATTTT

v_gene: TRBV6-5
j_gene: TRBJ2-7
d_gene: -
CDR3aa: CASSLAGHSYEQYF
CDR3nt: TGTGCCAGCAGTTTAGCAGGTCATTCCTACGAGCAGTACTTC

v_gene: TRBV6-5
j_gene: TRBJ1-2
d_gene: TRBD1
CDR3aa: CASSRTGDNYGYTF
CDR3nt: TGTGCCAGCAGCAGGACAGGAGATAACTATGGCTACACCTTC

v_gene: TRBV6-6
j_gene: TRBJ1-2
d_gene: -
CDR3aa: CASTRVWGGTNYGYTF
CDR3nt: TGTGCCAGCACACGCGTTTGGGGAGGGACTAACTATGGCTACACCTTC

v_gene: TRBV19
j_gene: TRBJ1-5
d_gene: -
CDR3aa: CASSMKLIGVGGNQPQHF
CDR3nt: TGTGCCAGTAGTATGAAATTAATCGGGGTTGGTGGCAATCAGCCCCAGCATTTT

v_gene: TRBV6-5
j_gene: TRBJ2-1
d_gene: TRBD1
CDR3aa: CASSQDRVSNEQFF
CDR3nt: TGTGCCAGCAGCCAGGACAGGGTATCGAATGAGCAGTTCTTC

v_gene: TRBV7-8
j_gene: TRBJ1-3
d_gene: -
CDR3aa: CASSLRLSGNTIYF
CDR3nt: TGTGCCAGCAGCTTAAGGCTCTCTGGAAACACCATATATTTT

v_gene: TRBV7-2
j_gene: TRBJ2-7
d_gene: -
CDR3aa: CASSLASLSEQYF
CDR3nt: TGTGCCAGCAGCTTAGCAAGCCTCTCCGAGCAGTACTTC

v_gene: TRBV2
j_gene: TRBJ2-5
d_gene: TRBD2
CDR3aa: CASNLAGAKETQYF
CDR3nt: TGTGCCAGCAACCTAGCGGGGGCAAAAGAGACCCAGTACTTC

v_gene: TRBV18
j_gene: TRBJ2-3
d_gene: TRBD1
CDR3aa: CASSGQGPTDTQYF
CDR3nt: TGTGCCAGCTCAGGACAGGGTCCAACAGATACGCAGTATTTT

v_gene: TRBV7-3
j_gene: TRBJ1-2
d_gene: TRBD1
CDR3aa: CASSLNQGAGGYGYTF
CDR3nt: TGTGCCAGCAGCCTGAACCAGGGGGCCGGGGGTTATGGCTACACCTTC

v_gene: TRBV2
j_gene: TRBJ1-1
d_gene: TRBD1
CDR3aa: CASSGHPGQGGRGIPTEAFF
CDR3nt: TGTGCCAGCAGTGGACACCCGGGACAGGGGGGCCGTGGTATCCCCACTGAAGCTTTCTTT

v_gene: TRBV23-1
j_gene: TRBJ2-2
d_gene: TRBD1
CDR3aa: CASSQFWDREYTGELFF
CDR3nt: TGCGCCAGCAGTCAATTCTGGGACAGGGAATACACCGGGGAGCTGTTTTTT